A single sample gave rise to the 18 T cell receptor beta chains below, sequenced in a study of blood T cell repertoires in COVID-19. This table comes from immunoSEQ multiplex PCR, and its TCRdb copy is limited to in-frame clones, with some not included. Among around 140,000 clones, about 89% were seen once, and the ten largest hold roughly 4%. Sequencing was done on a sample of peripheral blood. Receptor source: a man in his 60s with COVID-19, enrolled during active disease.

The chain recombines TRBV29-1 with TRBJ2-7; 7 bases fit TRBD1. V was pared by 4 bases and J by 7 bases, with 4 bases of the junction left unmatched. The germline V gene has CDR1 SQVTM and CDR2 ANQGSEA. The CDR3 runs 11 residues. The CDR3 region is CSVAGTAEQYF. The CDR3 DNA is TGCAGCGTTGCGGGGACAGCTGAGCAGTACTTC.

This chain joins TRBV7-3 and TRBJ1-1; D is ambiguous. Germline V gene lookup returns CDR1 SGHTA and CDR2 FQGTGA. The CDR3 is made up of 13 amino acids. V was cut by 3 bases and J by 7 bases, with 12 bases left in between. The CDR3: CASSFVGGSEAFF. The CDR3 DNA reads as TGTGCCAGCAGCTTTGTAGGAGGGAGTGAAGCTTTCTTT.

The chain links TRBV7-8 to TRBJ2-7, with a possible D match to TRBD1 (5 bases). Germline-derived CDR1 and CDR2 are SGHVS and FQNEAQ. The V end lost 2 bases, the J end lost 2 bases, and 10 bases lay between the germline ends. This CDR3 has 14 residues. CDR3: CASSLRGQTYEQYF. Written as DNA, the CDR3 is TGTGCCAGCAGCTTAAGGGGCCAAACCTACGAGCAGTACTTC.

In its sample, this clone was seen once. The V and J genes are TRBV4-2 and TRBJ2-7, with TRBD2 identical over 9 bases. The CDR3 consists of 16 residues. Germline values: CDR1 LGHNA, CDR2 YNFKEQ. V was clipped by 1 base and J by 4 bases; unmatched bases: 8. The CDR3 DNA reads as TGTGCCAGCAGCCAAGTTGCGGGGGGGCTCGGTTACGAGCAGTACTTC. Amino acids: CASSQVAGGLGYEQYF.

This clone has just one count. The chain joins TRBV4-3 to TRBJ1-6, with 10 bases that match TRBD1. V dropped 4 bases and J dropped 8; count of bases not matched to a gene: 5. The CDR3 has 15 residues. Germline V gene lookup returns CDR1 LGHNA and CDR2 YSLEER. CDR3 nucleotide sequence: TGCGCCAGCAGCCGACAGGACAGGGGGGATTCACCCCTCCACTTT. This codes for CASSRQDRGDSPLHF.

V gene TRBV27 combines with J gene TRBJ2-7; D unresolved. The V and J ends lost 2 bases and 6 bases respectively, with 11 bases between them. The CDR3 extends over 13 amino acids. Per the germline V gene, CDR1 is MNHEY and CDR2 is SMNVEV (reference sequence). CDR3 region: CASSLRHRVEQYF. CDR3 coding DNA: TGTGCCAGCAGTTTAAGGCACCGGGTCGAGCAGTACTTC.

The J gene is TRBJ1-1, the V gene TRBV18, with 11 bases aligning to TRBD1. Germline V gene sequence: CDR1 KGHSH, CDR2 LQKENI. Trimming at V came to 4 bases and at J to 5 bases, leaving 3 bases not matched to a gene. The CDR3 totals 14 residues. As DNA, the CDR3 is TGTGCCAGCTCACAGGGACAGGGGGTAACTGAAGCTTTCTTT. Protein: CASSQGQGVTEAFF.

The chain joins TRBV5-4 to TRBJ1-1, with D maybe TRBD1 (5 bases). The CDR3 runs to 15 residues. Germline CDR1 reads SGHNT; CDR2 reads YYREEE (reference sequence). V shed 0 bases and J shed 6 bases, with 15 bases lying between them. The CDR3 loop reads CASSLVAAGAPEAFF. In nucleotides, the CDR3 is TGTGCCAGCAGCTTGGTGGCCGCTGGGGCGCCTGAAGCTTTCTTT.

J is TRBJ1-2 and V is TRBV9, with unresolved D. The CDR3 length is 12 residues. Germline V gives CDR1 SGDLS, CDR2 YYNGEE. V lost 0 bases, J lost 4 bases, and 4 bases lay in between. CDR3 bases: TGTGCCAGCAGCGTAGGCAGCTATGGCTACACCTTC. Its translation: CASSVGSYGYTF.

This chain links TRBV3-1 (or the pseudogene TRBV3-2) with TRBJ1-1; D may be TRBD1 (5 bases). Germline V gene sequence: CDR1 LGHDT, CDR2 YNNKEL (reference sequence). Between the trimmed V and J ends, which lost 0 bases and 3 bases, there was a span of 11 bases. The CDR3 runs to 15 residues. The CDR3 loop is CASSQDSGLDTEAFF. CDR3 coding DNA: TGTGCCAGCAGCCAAGATTCAGGGTTGGACACTGAAGCTTTCTTT.

This chain joins TRBV28 and TRBJ1-5; 7 bases align to TRBD1. CDR1 and CDR2 from the germline V gene are MDHEN and SYDVKM. V lost 3 bases to trimming and J lost 7 bases; unmatched junction nucleotides: 6. The CDR3 sequence is 14 residues long. The CDR3 here is CASSFSTGYQPQHF. CDR3 nucleotide sequence: TGTGCCAGCAGTTTCTCGACAGGGTACCAGCCCCAGCATTTT.

This clone has only a few counts. CDR3 nucleotide sequence: TGTGCCAGCAGCCGGACTAGCGGGGGGGAAGAGACCCAGTACTTC. Its protein is CASSRTSGGEETQYF. The chain joins TRBV13 to TRBJ2-5; 15 bases agree with TRBD2. V shed 5 bases and J 3 bases; nucleotides not matched to a gene: 1. Germline V gene data show CDR1 as PRHDT and CDR2 as FYEKMQ (reference sequence). The CDR3 is 15 residues long. The whole variable domain, filled in from reference TRBV13 and TRBJ2-5, reads AAGVIQSPRHLIKEKRETATLKCYPIPRHDTVYWYQQGPGQDPQFLISFYEKMQSDKGSIPDRFSAQQFSDYHSELNMSSLELGDSALYFCASSRTSGGEETQYFGPGTRLLVL.

The V and J genes are TRBV6-2 or TRBV6-3 and TRBJ1-1; D remains ambiguous. Looked up from germline, CDR1 is MNHEY and CDR2 is SVGEGT. V lost 9 bases and J 3 bases, leaving 17 bases between the germline ends. The CDR3 spans 14 residues. In DNA form, the CDR3 reads TGTGCCAGTAGTCGTGGGGAGGAGGACACTGAAGCTTTCTTT. It translates to CASSRGEEDTEAFF.

The CDR3 loop is CASSLGGIRTEAFF. The CDR3 nucleotides are TGTGCCAGCAGCTTAGGAGGGATTCGCACTGAAGCTTTCTTT. V and J are TRBV7-9 and TRBJ1-1; D unresolved. Germline V gives CDR1 SEHNR, CDR2 FQNEAQ (reference sequence). The germline V and J ends were trimmed by 1 base and 4 bases, with 10 bases remaining between them. The CDR3 spans 14 residues.

The V call is TRBV19, the J call TRBJ2-1; 12 positions match TRBD1. The germline gives CDR1 LNHDA, CDR2 SQIVND (reference sequence). CDR3 size: 15 residues. Trimming at V came to 4 bases and at J to 6 bases, leaving 4 bases not matched to a gene. The CDR3 nucleotides are TGTGCCAGTAGTAAGGGACAGGGGGCTTTCAATGAGCAGTTCTTC. This encodes CASSKGQGAFNEQFF.

The chain's CDR3 is CASSKRTGVSYNEQFF. The CDR3, as DNA: TGTGCCAGCAGCAAGCGGACAGGGGTCTCCTACAATGAGCAGTTCTTC. J is TRBJ2-1 and V is TRBV7-2; 9 nucleotides match TRBD1. The CDR3 totals 16 residues. Germline assignment: CDR1 SGHTA and CDR2 FQGNSA. The V gene end was trimmed by 5 bases and the J gene end by 0 bases; junction bases not matched to a gene: 5.

To note about this clone: The identical CDR3 is also encoded by other nucleotide sequences in the sample. The V gene is TRBV19, the J gene TRBJ2-2; 7 bases map to TRBD1. Unmatched junction bases numbered 3, after V lost 7 bases and J lost 1 base. CDR1 LNHDA and CDR2 SQIVND come from the germline V gene (reference sequence). The CDR3 sequence is 14 residues long. For the CDR3, the DNA is TGTGCCAGTACCCGGGACAGGAACACCGGGGAGCTGTTTTTT. This codes for CASTRDRNTGELFF.

The genes are TRBV7-9 and TRBJ1-1; D is perhaps TRBD1 (6 bases). V lost 2 bases to trimming and J lost 4 bases, with 11 bases between them. Germline lookup yields CDR1 SEHNR and CDR2 FQNEAQ (reference sequence). The CDR3 runs to 14 residues. CDR3 residues: CASSLSDRPTEAFF. CDR3 sequence (DNA): TGTGCCAGCAGCTTAAGTGACAGGCCCACTGAAGCTTTCTTT.